The present TCR beta chain was sequenced within a study of blood T cell repertoires in COVID-19. About the research overall: The United States, Italy and Spain provided the acute and convalescent COVID-19 samples. PBMCs, B-cell-depleted T cells, or T cells provided the cDNA or gDNA that made up the material.

Germline V gene data show CDR1 as SEHNR and CDR2 as FQNEAQ (reference sequence). The CDR3 sequence is 13 residues long. V lost 5 bases, J lost 5 bases, and 4 bases stayed unmatched. The repertoire was sequenced with immunoSEQ multiplex PCR; TCRdb's copy has only in-frame clones and lacks some. This sample has some 320,000 clones, with around 85% found just once. Specimen: PBMCs or T cells enriched from blood (not recorded which). J is TRBJ1-1 and V is TRBV7-9, with 8 bases fitting TRBD1. The sequence was collected from a woman between 25 and 40 years old who had been exposed to COVID-19. The CDR3 DNA sequence: TGTGCCAGCAGCGGTGACAGGGGAACTGAAGCTTTCTTT. As protein: CASSGDRGTEAFF.